Listed below are T cell receptor beta chains from one sample, sequenced in a study of T-cell reconstitution after alpha-beta-depleted transplantation in children. TCRdb re-derived calls from the PCR reads in MiXCR, one entry per CDR3 protein. The repertoire consists of about 980,000 distinct CDR3 sequences, with around 30% occurring once and the leading ten covering roughly 31%. The sequencing used PBMCs, mostly from graft donor cells, collected 360 days after TCRalphabeta/CD19-depleted stem cell transplant. The receptor source for this set is a boy under three years old who had a stem cell transplant for SCID, so the T cells may come from the graft donor. The CDR3 runs from the conserved cysteine through the conserved F or W. A D gene is named only where the DNA matches it firmly. Expanded clones are given a class, and other clones once, few, many or no size at all.

>TRBJ2-1|-|TRBV15|TRBD2
CATSRASGEGSQQFF
TGTGCCACCAGCAGAGCTAGCGGGGAGGGTTCTCAGCAGTTCTTC
>TRBJ1-1|once|TRBV20-1|TRBD1
CSGGQGEAFF
TGCAGTGGGGGACAGGGTGAAGCTTTCTTT
>TRBJ1-6|-|TRBV5-4|-
CASSLGHLIWSSYNSPLHF
TGTGCCAGCAGCTTGGGACACCTCATATGGAGCTCCTATAATTCACCCCTCCACTTT
>TRBJ1-2|-|TRBV12-3/TRBV12-4|-
CASIPEDFQF
TGTGCCAGCATCCCCGAGGATTTTCAATTC
>TRBJ1-1|-|TRBV4-2|-
CASSHLDRNTEAFF
TGTGCCAGCAGCCACCTTGACCGGAACACTGAAGCTTTCTTT
>TRBJ2-5|-|TRBV29-1|TRBD1
CSVEGTGIGETQYF
TGCAGCGTTGAGGGGACAGGGATTGGAGAGACCCAGTACTTC
>TRBJ1-1|-|TRBV7-6|-
CASSLAGTKEAFF
TGTGCCAGCAGCTTAGCGGGAACAAAGGAAGCTTTCTTT
>TRBJ2-7|-|TRBV6-1|TRBD2
CASSLYYGLAGGYYEQYF
TGTGCCAGCAGTCTATATTATGGACTAGCGGGGGGTTACTACGAGCAGTACTTC
>TRBJ2-1|-|TRBV24-1|TRBD2
CATSAAGGSNEQFF
TGTGCCACCAGTGCCGCGGGGGGAAGCAATGAGCAGTTCTTC
>TRBJ2-6|few|TRBV29-1|-
CSVEELGAGANVLTF
TGCAGCGTTGAAGAATTAGGGGCGGGGGCCAACGTCCTGACTTTC
>TRBJ2-3|-|TRBV11-3|TRBD2
CASAKAGDTQYF
TGTGCCAGCGCCAAAGCGGGGGATACGCAGTATTTT
>TRBJ2-1|-|TRBV29-1|TRBD2
CSVSSGGGYEQFF
TGCAGCGTTTCTAGCGGGGGTGGATATGAGCAGTTCTTC
>TRBJ2-7|-|TRBV29-1|TRBD1
CSAMGQGFYEQYF
TGCAGCGCTATGGGACAGGGGTTCTACGAGCAGTACTTC
>TRBJ2-5|-|TRBV7-2|-
CASSLGLGPETQYF
TGTGCCAGCAGCTTAGGACTAGGTCCAGAGACCCAGTACTTC
>TRBJ1-1|-|TRBV12-3/TRBV12-4|-
CASSPGQTAFF
TGTGCCAGCAGCCCCGGACAGACCGCTTTCTTT
>TRBJ2-5|-|TRBV28|TRBD2
CASSIRTSGGAETQYF
TGTGCCAGCAGCATTAGGACTAGCGGGGGGGCAGAGACCCAGTACTTC